These 5 T cell receptor beta chains were all obtained from the same sample, sequenced in a study of blood T cell repertoires in COVID-19. The assay was immunoSEQ multiplex PCR, and TCRdb's table has in-frame clones only and misses some. The repertoire consists of hundreds of thousands of clones, with more than 75% occurring once and the leading ten covering more than 0.8%. The sequenced sample was PBMCs or T cells enriched from blood (not recorded which). All receptors derive from a woman aged 25 to 45 who had recovered from COVID-19.

The rearrangement links TRBV30 to TRBJ2-1; 8 bases are shared with TRBD1. The ends lost 0 bases at V and 6 bases at J; junction bases unmatched: 10. This CDR3 has 16 residues. Germline CDR1 GTSNPN, CDR2 SVGIG (reference sequence). The CDR3, as DNA: TGTGCCTGGAGTGTGGATAGCAGGGGGCAAGCCAATGAGCAGTTCTTC. Protein: CAWSVDSRGQANEQFF.

CDR3 DNA sequence: TGTGCCAGCAGTCCCGGACTAGCGGGGGGTAATCGCCAAGAGACCCAGTACTTC. Residues: CASSPGLAGGNRQETQYF. The genes are TRBV28 and TRBJ2-5, with 14 bases identical to TRBD2. The V gene's germline CDR1 is MDHEN and CDR2 SYDVKM. The CDR3 extends over 18 amino acids. Trimming took 5 bases from V and 1 from J; bases not matched to a gene: 9.

This clone was detected only once. The chain joins TRBV10-1 to TRBJ2-2; a weak D match, TRBD2 (7 bases). Trimming left V 8 bases short and J 7 bases short, with 17 bases between. This CDR3 is 14 amino acids long. Germline CDR1 and CDR2: WNHNN and SYGVQD (reference sequence). CDR3 residues: CASRGAGVGGELFF. CDR3 DNA: TGCGCCAGCCGGGGGGCAGGGGTCGGCGGGGAGCTGTTTTTT.

The chain is built from TRBV19 and TRBJ1-1; D is undetermined. V shed 1 base and J shed 1 base, with 7 bases lying between them. The germline gives CDR1 LNHDA, CDR2 SQIVND (reference sequence). The CDR3 spans 14 residues. This CDR3 is CASSIGSSNTEAFF. CDR3 DNA sequence: TGTGCCAGTAGTATAGGTTCCTCGAACACTGAAGCTTTCTTT.

This clone was observed a single time. This chain connects TRBV4-1 to TRBJ1-1, with 9 bases aligning to TRBD1. This CDR3 is built from 15 residues. Looked up from germline, CDR1 is MGHRA and CDR2 is YSYEKL. The V gene end was trimmed by 1 base and the J gene end by 5 bases; junction bases not matched to a gene: 5. The CDR3 DNA is TGCGCCAGCAGCCAAGGGGACAGGGCTCATACTGAAGCTTTCTTT. Translated: CASSQGDRAHTEAFF.